This paragraph reports one T cell receptor (beta chain). Its specificity is unknown. This entry comes from a study of cytomegalovirus exposure and HLA in healthy donors. Points from the study as a whole: Cytomegalovirus status was reportedly diagnosed by the classifier with high specificity and sensitivity.

PCR was performed using 60 Vbeta and 13 Jbeta primers. Sequencing was performed with immunoSEQ multiplex PCR; in TCRdb, only in-frame clones are kept and a portion is missing. The data show approximately 97,000 clones, with 80% to 85% seen just once and roughly 4% held by the top ten. Sequenced sample: PBMCs. This receptor was obtained from a woman in her 70s in good health and CMV-seropositive.

CDR3 sequence (DNA): TGTGCCAGCAGTCAGGGGAGCGGGATTCTTAGCACAGATACGCAGTATTTT. Its translation is CASSQGSGILSTDTQYF. The chain carries TRBV11-3 and TRBJ2-3, with a weak D call TRBD2 (7 bases). Germline lookup yields CDR1 SGHNT and CDR2 YENEEA. This CDR3 has 17 amino acids. Trimming shortened V by 6 bases and J by 0 bases, and 19 bases separated the two germline ends.